This passage covers 17 T cell receptor beta chains from one sample sequenced in a study of vaccination and CD4 T cells after COVID-19. Oncomine TCR Beta short-read sequencing was applied to DNA from cultured CD4+ T cells. One entry per CDR3 protein, called by TCRdb with MiXCR from the PCR reads. The profile shows approximately 11,000 distinct CDR3 sequences, roughly 60% of them singletons. Antigens of these TCRs are unknown. The treatment denotes: approximately nine-day PBMC culture with coronavirus spike peptide pools or control peptides (ViraFEST assay). Sequenced input: CD4+ T cells from blood, cultured in vitro. These TCRs come from a human donor who had recovered from COVID-19.

CDR3 nucleotides: TGTGCCAGCAGTTACTCACTAGCGGGGGCTGAGACCCAGTACTTC. Residues: CASSYSLAGAETQYF. The V and J genes are TRBV6-5 and TRBJ2-5; TRBD2 matches at 11 bases. Germline-derived CDR1 and CDR2 are MNHEY and SVGAGI. The trim removed 0 bases at V and 5 bases at J, leaving 2 bases unmatched. CDR3 length: 15 residues.

The gene calls are TRBV28 and TRBJ2-5; 7 positions agree with TRBD2. Trimming took 5 bases from V and 3 from J; bases not matched to a gene: 9. Germline-derived CDR1 and CDR2 are MDHEN and SYDVKM. This CDR3 contains 15 residues. CDR3 loop: CASSGGGREEETQYF. DNA of the CDR3: TGTGCCAGCAGTGGGGGGGGAAGGGAGGAAGAGACCCAGTACTTC.

This clonotype was seen a handful of times. The chain uses TRBV12-3 or TRBV12-4 and TRBJ1-1; D is undetermined. Trimming took off 1 base at V and 5 bases at J, with 5 bases between the two ends. This CDR3 is built from 12 residues. The CDR3 protein is CASSLVGTEAFF. In DNA form, the CDR3 reads TGTGCCAGCAGTTTAGTTGGGACTGAAGCTTTCTTT.

The chain is built from TRBV10-3 and TRBJ1-3, with D tentatively TRBD1 (5 bases). V lost 6 bases to trimming and J lost 3 bases, with 12 bases between them. The V gene's germline CDR1 is ENHRY and CDR2 SYGVKD. The CDR3 is 14 amino acids. CDR3 nucleotides: TGTGCCATCAGCGGACCGGGACTTGGAAACACCATATATTTT. Translated: CAISGPGLGNTIYF.

This clonotype was picked up a small number of times. The gene calls are TRBV19 and TRBJ2-5; D perhaps matches TRBD2 (6 bases). Germline CDR1 LNHDA, CDR2 SQIVND (reference sequence). Trimming removed 3 bases at V and 2 bases at J, with 10 bases between. The CDR3 is 14 residues long. CDR3 coding DNA: TGTGCCAGTAGTATGGCCGGGACTCAAGAGACCCAGTACTTC. The encoded protein is CASSMAGTQETQYF.

The rearrangement uses TRBV5-4 and TRBJ2-5; D is perhaps TRBD2 (5 bases). Germline loops: CDR1 SGHNT, CDR2 YYREEE (reference sequence). V lost 1 base and J 1 base, leaving 8 bases between the germline ends. The CDR3 spans 14 residues. The CDR3 here is CASSLRLAQETQYF. The CDR3 DNA sequence: TGTGCCAGCAGCTTGCGGCTAGCCCAAGAGACCCAGTACTTC.

The chain is built from TRBV19 and TRBJ1-6; 7 bases are shared with TRBD1. This CDR3 contains 13 residues. Germline V lookup: CDR1 LNHDA, CDR2 SQIVND (reference sequence). J was trimmed by 14 bases and V by 5 bases; bases with no gene match: 9. CDR3 DNA sequence: TGTGCCAGTAGTTCGTCGACAGGGCCATCCCTCCACTTT. Its protein product is CASSSSTGPSLHF.

V gene TRBV25-1 combines with J gene TRBJ1-2; TRBD1 might be the D (5 bases). Trimming took 8 bases from V and 6 from J, leaving 10 bases between them. The CDR3 covers 11 residues. CDR1 is MGHDK, CDR2 SYGVNS, per germline. The CDR3 sequence: CASSRGNGYTF. CDR3 DNA sequence: TGTGCCAGCTCAAGGGGTAATGGCTACACCTTC.

The chain has TRBV11-3 and TRBJ1-1; no reliable D call. Looked up from germline, CDR1 is SGHNT and CDR2 is YENEEA. The length of the CDR3 is 16 residues. Trimming shortened V by 3 bases and J by 1 base, and 15 bases separated the two germline ends. In DNA, the CDR3 is TGTGCCAGCAGCTTCTCGACTTGGCAGACGAACACTGAAGCTTTCTTT. Translating it yields CASSFSTWQTNTEAFF.

The chain uses TRBV25-1 and TRBJ1-2; TRBD1 aligns across 7 bases. The CDR3 runs to 14 residues. Per the germline V gene, CDR1 is MGHDK and CDR2 is SYGVNS. The J segment lost 5 bases and the V segment lost 6 bases, leaving 9 bases of the junction unmatched. The CDR3 spells CASSLTGSGYGYTF. CDR3 DNA sequence: TGTGCCAGCAGCCTGACAGGGAGCGGTTATGGCTACACCTTC.

A few counts support this clonotype. The V gene is TRBV2, the J gene TRBJ1-5, with D perhaps TRBD1 (6 bases). The CDR3 consists of 15 residues. With 4 bases removed from V and 7 bases from J, the gap between germline ends came to 17 bases. Germline V gene sequence: CDR1 SNHLY, CDR2 FYNNEI. CDR3 nucleotide sequence: TGTGCCAGCAGTGCCTCCGGGGGCGCGGGACAGCCCCAGCATTTT. Translating it yields CASSASGGAGQPQHF.

This clonotype came up once. DNA of the CDR3: TGCAGTGCTAGAGGAGAGTCGTGGACAGGGAAGGGTACTGAAGCTTTCTTT. Its translation is CSARGESWTGKGTEAFF. The J gene is TRBJ1-1, the V gene TRBV20-1; 8 positions match TRBD1. This CDR3 is 17 amino acids long. Germline V gene sequence: CDR1 DFQATT, CDR2 SNEGSKA (reference sequence). The trim removed 1 base at V and 5 bases at J, leaving 15 bases unmatched.

The chain uses TRBV20-1 and TRBJ1-1; D uncertain. CDR3 length equals 13 residues. The V end was cut by 7 bases, the J end by 3 bases, with 15 bases between. Germline V gives CDR1 DFQATT, CDR2 SNEGSKA (reference sequence). The CDR3 nucleotides read TGCAGTGTGTCTTTACCGGCGGACACTGAAGCTTTCTTT. Translating gives CSVSLPADTEAFF.

This clonotype was recorded once. The gene calls are TRBV4-2 and TRBJ1-1; a possible D gene is TRBD1 (6 bases). V lost 3 bases and J lost 3, with 14 bases in between. The CDR3 spans 15 residues. Germline CDR1 reads LGHNA; CDR2 reads YNFKEQ. CDR3 residues: CASSQGGREDTEAFF. The CDR3 DNA reads TGTGCCAGCAGCCAGGGGGGCAGGGAGGACACTGAAGCTTTCTTT.

This clonotype came up a few times. The gene calls are TRBV7-9 and TRBJ1-2, with D perhaps matching TRBD1 (5 bases). The CDR3 consists of 13 residues. CDR1 is SEHNR and CDR2 is FQNEAQ in the germline V gene (reference sequence). The germline V and J ends were trimmed by 1 base and 4 bases, with 7 bases remaining between them. CDR3 DNA: TGTGCCAGCAGCTTAGTCCAGGGCTATGGCTACACCTTC. Translated: CASSLVQGYGYTF.

J is TRBJ1-1 and V is TRBV7-9; possible D gene TRBD1, 6 bases. The germline V and J ends were trimmed by 1 base and 4 bases, with 10 bases remaining between them. The CDR3 is made up of 14 amino acids. CDR1 and CDR2 (germline): SEHNR, FQNEAQ (reference sequence). The CDR3 DNA is TGTGCCAGCAGCTTAGACCAGGGGAGCACTGAAGCTTTCTTT. This encodes CASSLDQGSTEAFF. Variable domain in full (rest from reference TRBV7-9 and TRBJ1-1): DTGVSQNPRHKITKRGQNVTFRCDPISEHNRLYWYRQTLGQGPEFLTYFQNEAQLEKSRLLSDRFSAERPKGSFSTLEIQRTEQGDSAMYLCASSLDQGSTEAFFGQGTRLTVV.

V usage is TRBV6-5 and J usage is TRBJ2-7, with 8 bases fitting TRBD1. CDR1 is MNHEY, CDR2 SVGAGI, per germline. J gave up 2 bases and V 2 bases, and 5 bases lay outside the gene matches. The CDR3 loop spans 15 amino acids. The CDR3 sequence: CASSYDRGETYEQYF. DNA for the CDR3: TGTGCCAGCAGTTACGACAGGGGTGAAACCTACGAGCAGTACTTC.